One sample yielded the 16 T cell receptor beta chains listed below, sequenced in a study of technical replicates of blood from a handful of donors. Clones were read by immunoSEQ multiplex PCR, and TCRdb kept only the in-frame ones, dropping some. Of 45,000 to 60,000 clones detected, about 86% appear once; the ten largest clones hold more than 4.5%. The source material was PBMCs. These receptors were obtained from a human donor in good health. Some clones in this sample may be carry-over from other donors' samples.

The chain uses TRBV5-1 and TRBJ1-2, with unresolved D. With 4 bases removed from V and 2 bases from J, the gap between germline ends came to 12 bases. Per the germline V gene, CDR1 is SGHRS and CDR2 is YFSETQ. The CDR3 has 14 residues. In DNA, the CDR3 is TGCGCCAGCAGCCCCCGGGATATCAACTATGGCTACACCTTC. Translated, it gives CASSPRDINYGYTF.

The V and J genes are TRBV7-2 and TRBJ2-1; no firm D call. Germline CDR1 SGHTA, CDR2 FQGNSA. Trimming shortened V by 4 bases and J by 10 bases, and 17 bases separated the two germline ends. CDR3 length: 14 residues. The CDR3 loop reads CASSSHQNSQEQFF. Here the CDR3 DNA reads TGTGCCAGCAGCTCCCACCAAAACAGTCAAGAGCAGTTCTTC. Looking up the rest from reference TRBV7-2 and TRBJ2-1 gives the full variable domain: GAGVSQSPSNKVTEKGKDVELRCDPISGHTALYWYRQSLGQGLEFLIYFQGNSAPDKSGLPSDRFSAERTGGSVSTLTIQRTQQEDSAVYLCASSSHQNSQEQFFGPGTRLTVL.

The chain links TRBV18 to TRBJ1-2; D not certain. The CDR3 contains 13 residues. Germline V gene lookup returns CDR1 KGHSH and CDR2 LQKENI. V was trimmed by 3 bases and J by 4 bases, leaving 9 bases between them. CDR3 DNA sequence: TGTGCCAGCTCACCCGCAGATGGCTATGGCTACACCTTC. Translation: CASSPADGYGYTF.

This chain links TRBV10-3 with TRBJ1-1; D unresolved. The CDR3 is 13 residues long. Germline assignment: CDR1 ENHRY and CDR2 SYGVKD. Trimming took 8 bases from V and 6 from J, leaving 16 bases between them. CDR3 in amino acids: CAIVGGGDSEAFF. The CDR3 bases are TGTGCCATCGTTGGTGGCGGGGATTCTGAAGCTTTCTTT.

The genes are TRBV9 and TRBJ2-3, with TRBD1 matching over 7 bases. Germline trimming cut 0 bases from V and 4 bases from J; bases unmatched to any gene: 5. The CDR3 spans 15 residues. Germline CDR1 and CDR2: SGDLS and YYNGEE. CDR3 sequence reads: CASSVETGAADTQYF. The CDR3 DNA follows: TGTGCCAGCAGCGTAGAAACAGGGGCGGCAGATACGCAGTATTTT.

This clone turned up a few times. In DNA form, the CDR3 reads TGTGCCAGCAGCCTCACAGGGATGGATGGCTACACCTTC. Amino acids: CASSLTGMDGYTF. This rearrangement joins TRBV27 to TRBJ1-2; D may be TRBD1 (6 bases). The CDR3 is made up of 13 amino acids. Trimming stripped 6 bases from V and 6 bases from J, with 14 bases between. Germline V gene sequence: CDR1 MNHEY, CDR2 SMNVEV (reference sequence).

The chain has TRBV27 and TRBJ2-1, with 9 nucleotides matching TRBD2. The CDR3 sequence is 15 residues long. J gave up 4 bases and V 7 bases, and 8 bases lay outside the gene matches. The germline V gene has CDR1 MNHEY and CDR2 SMNVEV (reference sequence). The CDR3 loop reads CASTTGLATYNEQFF. The CDR3 DNA is TGTGCCAGCACTACAGGACTAGCGACGTACAATGAGCAGTTCTTC.

V is TRBV6-5 and J is TRBJ1-1; possible D gene TRBD1, 5 bases. This CDR3 spans 15 amino acids. CDR1 and CDR2 (germline): MNHEY, SVGAGI. V was pared by 2 bases and J by 7 bases, with 17 bases between. CDR3 coding DNA: TGTGCCAGCAGTTACCCCTCCGGGGGGGGACGTGAAGCTTTCTTT. Its protein product is CASSYPSGGGREAFF.

J is TRBJ2-5 and V is TRBV15; D is unresolved. CDR1 LNHNV and CDR2 YYDKDF come from the germline V gene (reference sequence). Trimming removed 2 bases at V and 4 bases at J, with 8 bases between. There are 13 residues in the CDR3. This chain's CDR3 is CATSRRAGETQYF. The CDR3, as DNA: TGTGCCACCAGCAGACGCGCAGGAGAGACCCAGTACTTC.

This clone has a single count. The rearrangement uses TRBV2 and TRBJ1-3; the D is unclear. Germline V gene lookup returns CDR1 SNHLY and CDR2 FYNNEI. CDR3 length: 15 residues. The V end lost 2 bases, the J end lost 2 bases, and 10 bases lay between the germline ends. CDR3 residues: CASSEWRPPGNTIYF. The CDR3 DNA reads as TGTGCCAGCAGTGAATGGAGGCCACCTGGAAACACCATATATTTT.

The chain links TRBV9 to TRBJ2-2, with TRBD2 identical over 9 bases. This CDR3 comprises 18 residues. Germline CDR1 is SGDLS and CDR2 is YYNGEE. With 0 bases clipped from V and 5 bases from J, the junction kept 11 bases outside the gene matches. CDR3: CASSVVLAGFRSTGELFF. CDR3 nucleotide sequence: TGTGCCAGCAGCGTAGTTCTAGCGGGGTTCAGATCGACCGGGGAGCTGTTTTTT. The full variable domain, completed using reference TRBV9 and TRBJ2-2, is DSGVTQTPKHLITATGQRVTLRCSPRSGDLSVYWYQQSLDQGLQFLIQYYNGEERAKGNILERFSAQQFPDLHSELNLSSLELGDSALYFCASSVVLAGFRSTGELFFGEGSRLTVL.

The chain is built from TRBV6-1 and TRBJ1-6, with D uncertain. The germline CDR1 and CDR2 sequences are MNHNS and SASEGT. CDR3 length equals 12 residues. V gave up 2 bases and J gave up 8 bases, with 4 bases separating them. DNA for the CDR3: TGTGCCAGCAGTGAACCGTATTCACCCCTCCACTTT. This encodes CASSEPYSPLHF.

The chain combines TRBV19 with TRBJ1-2, with D perhaps matching TRBD1 (5 bases). This CDR3 is 13 amino acids long. Trimming cost V 6 bases and J 3 bases, with 11 bases left between them. Germline CDR1 reads LNHDA; CDR2 reads SQIVND (reference sequence). The CDR3 region has the DNA TGTGCCAGTAGCAAGGGACTCCACTATGGCTACACCTTC. Translating gives CASSKGLHYGYTF.

This chain links TRBV5-4 with TRBJ1-4; D ambiguous. The CDR3 runs to 14 residues. Germline lookup yields CDR1 SGHNT and CDR2 YYREEE (reference sequence). V lost 0 bases to trimming and J lost 2 bases, with 5 bases between them. The CDR3 protein is CASSLDGTNEKLFF. In DNA form, the CDR3 reads TGTGCCAGCAGCTTGGACGGGACTAATGAAAAACTGTTTTTT.

The chain uses TRBV2 and TRBJ2-5; TRBD2 aligns across 13 bases. The length of the CDR3 is 15 residues. The germline V gene encodes CDR1 SNHLY and CDR2 FYNNEI. The ends lost 7 bases at V and 5 bases at J; junction bases unmatched: 7. The CDR3, as DNA: TGTGCCAGCACTCCAGGACTAGCGGGAGCGGAGACCCAGTACTTC. This sequence encodes CASTPGLAGAETQYF.

CDR3 nucleotide sequence: TGTGCCAGCAGCTTAGATCCCAGGGGGCGCACTGAAGCTTTCTTT. Its protein product is CASSLDPRGRTEAFF. The chain links TRBV7-2 to TRBJ1-1; 8 bases match TRBD1. CDR1 and CDR2 from the germline V gene are SGHTA and FQGNSA. Germline trimming cut 1 base from V and 4 bases from J; bases unmatched to any gene: 5. This CDR3 region has 15 residues.